Below, 20 T cell receptor beta chains from the same sample are listed, as sequenced in a study of OX40 agonist ivuxolimab in advanced cancers. Clones were sequenced by immunoSEQ multiplex PCR, and TCRdb holds only the in-frame ones, with some missing. The data contain about 98,000 clones, approximately 88% of them singletons. The sequencing used CD4+ or CD8+ T cells sorted from blood, collected in a trial of the OX40 agonist ivuxolimab. The receptors here all came from an adult with an advanced solid tumor such as melanoma, head and neck, liver or kidney cancer.

The V and J genes are TRBV7-9 and TRBJ1-1; D unresolved. The CDR3 sequence is 13 residues long. V dropped 5 bases and J dropped 1 base, with 8 bases sitting between them. From germline, CDR1 is SEHNR and CDR2 FQNEAQ (reference sequence). CDR3 protein: CASSQNTNTEAFF. The CDR3 DNA follows: TGTGCCAGCAGCCAAAACACGAACACTGAAGCTTTCTTT.

In regard to this clone: One junction end disagrees with the germline gene, perhaps due to a read error. The rearrangement uses TRBV7-9 and TRBJ2-5; TRBD2 agrees at 8 bases. CDR3 size: 16 residues. CDR1 is SEHNR and CDR2 is FQNEAQ in the germline V gene (reference sequence). This CDR3 reads CASSLALSSGGETQYF. CDR3 nucleotide sequence: TGTGCCAGCAGCCTAGCCCTTAGCAGCGGGGGAGAGACCCAGTACTTC.

The chain combines TRBV6-5 with TRBJ2-7; D may be TRBD1 (6 bases). V lost 6 bases and J 2 bases, leaving 11 bases between the germline ends. The CDR3 has 13 residues. The germline gives CDR1 MNHEY, CDR2 SVGAGI. The DNA of the CDR3 is TGTGCCAGCAGCTGGGACAACACCTACGAGCAGTACTTC. Amino acid sequence: CASSWDNTYEQYF.

The CDR3 nucleotides are TGCAGCGTTAGAAATCCCACTGAAGCTTTCTTT. Its translation is CSVRNPTEAFF. The V gene is TRBV29-1, the J gene TRBJ1-1; no definite D call. The length of the CDR3 is 11 residues. Germline V gives CDR1 SQVTM, CDR2 ANQGSEA. Trimming left V 5 bases short and J 4 bases short, with 8 bases between.

The chain joins TRBV7-7 to TRBJ2-5; 10 nucleotides align to TRBD2. The CDR3 covers 13 residues. Germline V gene data show CDR1 as SSHAT and CDR2 as FNYEAQ (reference sequence). CDR3 DNA: TGTGCTATTACTAGCGGGGCGGCCCAGACCCAGTACTTC. Its protein is CAITSGAAQTQYF.

The chain recombines TRBV11-3 with TRBJ2-7, with D hard to call. The germline gives CDR1 SGHNT, CDR2 YENEEA. The CDR3 is made up of 8 amino acids. V was shortened by 6 bases and J by 7 bases, with 1 base between the two germline ends. The CDR3 loop reads CASREQYF. CDR3 nucleotide sequence: TGTGCCAGCAGAGAGCAGTACTTC.

This clone was recorded only once. This chain uses TRBV9 with TRBJ2-6; unclear D gene. V dropped 0 bases and J dropped 0 bases, with 7 bases sitting between them. The CDR3 has 16 amino acids. Per the germline V gene, CDR1 is SGDLS and CDR2 is YYNGEE. CDR3 sequence (DNA): TGTGCCAGCAGCGTAGGCCCAAGCTCTGGGGCCAACGTCCTGACTTTC. Protein: CASSVGPSSGANVLTF.

The chain joins TRBV28 to TRBJ1-1; TRBD1 might be the D (6 bases). The germline V gene encodes CDR1 MDHEN and CDR2 SYDVKM. V lost 3 bases, J lost 5 bases, and 7 bases lay in between. The CDR3 is 12 residues long. The CDR3 region has the DNA TGTGCCAGCAGTTTGGGGGCAACTGAAGCTTTCTTT. This translates into CASSLGATEAFF.

The V gene is TRBV7-2, the J gene TRBJ2-1; TRBD1 aligns across 7 bases. Germline V gene sequence: CDR1 SGHTA, CDR2 FQGNSA. CDR3 length: 15 residues. V dropped 5 bases and J dropped 3; count of bases not matched to a gene: 7. This CDR3 is CASSPRQGVYNEQFF. CDR3 in DNA: TGTGCCAGCAGCCCGCGACAGGGTGTCTACAATGAGCAGTTCTTC.

This chain connects TRBV7-2 to TRBJ1-6, with 8 bases identical to TRBD1. CDR1 is SGHTA, CDR2 FQGNSA, per germline. J gave up 7 bases and V 1 base, and 6 bases lay outside the gene matches. The CDR3 is made up of 16 amino acids. CDR3 region: CASSLVGQGYNSPLHF. In DNA, the CDR3 is TGTGCCAGCAGCTTAGTTGGACAGGGATACAATTCACCCCTCCACTTT.

This clone was counted a single time. The chain is built from TRBV7-2 and TRBJ2-1; 13 nucleotides agree with TRBD2. V shed 4 bases, J shed 7 bases, and the junction held 4 bases outside the gene matches. The CDR3 length is 15 residues. The germline V gene has CDR1 SGHTA and CDR2 FQGNSA. The CDR3 DNA reads as TGTGCCAGCAGCTCCCCGGGACTAGCGGGAAATGAGCAGTTCTTC. Translated, it gives CASSSPGLAGNEQFF.

The chain carries TRBV4-1 and TRBJ1-1; D is unresolved. CDR1 and CDR2 from the germline V gene are MGHRA and YSYEKL. The CDR3 extends over 13 amino acids. V was cut by 4 bases and J by 5 bases, with 11 bases left in between. CDR3 region: CASSPYQETEAFF. CDR3 in DNA: TGCGCCAGCAGCCCGTATCAGGAAACTGAAGCTTTCTTT.

The chain combines TRBV7-6 with TRBJ2-7; 9 bases are a match to TRBD1. CDR1 is SGHVS and CDR2 is FNYEAQ in the germline V gene. The J segment lost 2 bases and the V segment lost 0 bases, leaving 2 bases of the junction unmatched. This CDR3 is built from 15 residues. The CDR3: CASSLARTGAYEQYF. In nucleotides, the CDR3 is TGTGCCAGCAGCTTAGCGAGGACAGGGGCCTACGAGCAGTACTTC.

The chain recombines TRBV2 with TRBJ1-5; D is uncertain. Germline assignment: CDR1 SNHLY and CDR2 FYNNEI. The CDR3 runs to 14 residues. V was pared by 5 bases and J by 0 bases, with 8 bases between. The CDR3 loop is CASSRTPSNQPQHF. In nucleotides, the CDR3 is TGTGCCAGCAGTCGGACCCCTAGCAATCAGCCCCAGCATTTT.

The genes are TRBV18 and TRBJ2-1, with D tentatively TRBD2 (5 bases). The CDR3 is made up of 12 amino acids. Trimming removed 2 bases at V and 12 bases at J, with 11 bases between. CDR1 and CDR2 (germline): KGHSH, LQKENI. The CDR3 sequence: CASSPATRGQFF. In nucleotides, the CDR3 is TGTGCCAGCTCACCAGCGACCCGGGGGCAGTTCTTC.

The rearrangement uses TRBV28 and TRBJ1-2, with D tentatively TRBD1 (6 bases). This CDR3 has 14 residues. Deletions cut 8 bases from V and 4 bases from J, with 17 bases between. Germline assignment: CDR1 MDHEN and CDR2 SYDVKM. The CDR3 sequence: CASSFGGQVYGYTF. DNA of the CDR3: TGTGCCAGCTCTTTTGGGGGGCAGGTCTATGGCTACACCTTC.

The chain uses TRBV28 and TRBJ1-2, with no clear D. The V and J ends lost 3 bases and 4 bases respectively, with 12 bases between them. The CDR3 is made up of 14 amino acids. Germline V gene lookup returns CDR1 MDHEN and CDR2 SYDVKM. CDR3 coding DNA: TGTGCCAGCAGTTTCTGGGCGGCAGCCTATGGCTACACCTTC. It is translated as CASSFWAAAYGYTF.

This clone was seen a handful of times. The chain carries TRBV19 and TRBJ1-4, with TRBD1 as a possible D gene (5 bases). V was clipped by 3 bases and J by 7 bases, with 12 bases between them. CDR1 LNHDA and CDR2 SQIVND come from the germline V gene (reference sequence). The CDR3 spans 14 residues. This CDR3 is CASSIQGRREKLFF. CDR3 nucleotides: TGTGCCAGTAGTATCCAGGGACGACGTGAAAAACTGTTTTTT.

This clone was observed once. The chain recombines TRBV29-1 with TRBJ1-1; D is perhaps TRBD1 (5 bases). The V and J ends lost 0 bases and 2 bases respectively, with 10 bases between them. The CDR3 length is 14 residues. Germline V CDR1 and CDR2: SQVTM, ANQGSEA. The CDR3 DNA sequence: TGCAGCGTTGAAGATGGGGGAGCCAACACTGAAGCTTTCTTT. Translation gives CSVEDGGANTEAFF. The full variable domain, with the rest looked up from reference TRBV29-1 and TRBJ1-1, is SAVISQKPSRDICQRGTSLTIQCQVDSQVTMMFWYRQQPGQSLTLIATANQGSEATYESGFVIDKFPISRPNLTFSTLTVSNMSPEDSSIYLCSVEDGGANTEAFFGQGTRLTVV.

The V gene is TRBV7-2, the J gene TRBJ1-2, with D possibly matching TRBD1 (6 bases). Per germline, CDR1 SGHTA and CDR2 FQGNSA. The CDR3 has 15 amino acids. Trimming left V 2 bases short and J 4 bases short, with 14 bases between. In nucleotides, the CDR3 is TGTGCCAGCAGCTTACAGGGGATCGGTTCCTATGGCTACACCTTC. As protein: CASSLQGIGSYGYTF.